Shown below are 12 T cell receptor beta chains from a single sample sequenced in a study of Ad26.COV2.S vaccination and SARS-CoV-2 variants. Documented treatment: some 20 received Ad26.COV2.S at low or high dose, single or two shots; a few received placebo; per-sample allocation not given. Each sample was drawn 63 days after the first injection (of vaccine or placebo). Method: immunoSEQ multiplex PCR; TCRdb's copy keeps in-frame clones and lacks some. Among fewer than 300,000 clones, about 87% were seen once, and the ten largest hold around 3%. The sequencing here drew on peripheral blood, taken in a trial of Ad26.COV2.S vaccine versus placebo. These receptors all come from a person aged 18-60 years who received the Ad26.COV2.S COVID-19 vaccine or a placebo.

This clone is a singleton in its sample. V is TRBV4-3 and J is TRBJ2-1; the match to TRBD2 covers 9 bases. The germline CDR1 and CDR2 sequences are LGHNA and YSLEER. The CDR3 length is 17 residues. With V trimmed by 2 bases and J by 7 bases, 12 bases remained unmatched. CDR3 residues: CASSQWFGGGALNEQFF. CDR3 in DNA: TGCGCCAGCAGCCAATGGTTTGGCGGGGGGGCCCTAAATGAGCAGTTCTTC.

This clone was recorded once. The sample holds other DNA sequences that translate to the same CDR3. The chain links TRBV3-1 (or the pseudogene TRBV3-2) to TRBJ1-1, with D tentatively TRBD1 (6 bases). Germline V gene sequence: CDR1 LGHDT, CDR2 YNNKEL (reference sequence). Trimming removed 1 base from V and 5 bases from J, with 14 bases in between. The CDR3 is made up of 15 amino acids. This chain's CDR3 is CASSQGAGGGTEAFF. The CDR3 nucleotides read TGTGCCAGCAGCCAAGGAGCCGGGGGCGGGACTGAAGCTTTCTTT.

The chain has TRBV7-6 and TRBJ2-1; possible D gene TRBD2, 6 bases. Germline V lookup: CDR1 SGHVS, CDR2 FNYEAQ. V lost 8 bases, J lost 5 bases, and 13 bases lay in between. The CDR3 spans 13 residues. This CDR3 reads CASVGLNNNEQFF. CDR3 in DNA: TGTGCCAGCGTTGGACTAAACAACAATGAGCAGTTCTTC.

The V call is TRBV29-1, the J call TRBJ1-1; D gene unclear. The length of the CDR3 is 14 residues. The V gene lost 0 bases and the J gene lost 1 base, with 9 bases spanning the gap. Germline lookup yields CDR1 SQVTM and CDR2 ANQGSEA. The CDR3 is CSVEDLKGNTEAFF. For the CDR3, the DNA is TGCAGCGTTGAAGATCTCAAAGGGAACACTGAAGCTTTCTTT.

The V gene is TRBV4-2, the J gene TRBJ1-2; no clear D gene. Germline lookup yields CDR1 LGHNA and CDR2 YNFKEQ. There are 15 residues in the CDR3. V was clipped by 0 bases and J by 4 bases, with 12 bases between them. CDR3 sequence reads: CASSQDGNLGYGYTF. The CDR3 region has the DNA TGTGCCAGCAGCCAAGATGGCAACCTTGGCTATGGCTACACCTTC.

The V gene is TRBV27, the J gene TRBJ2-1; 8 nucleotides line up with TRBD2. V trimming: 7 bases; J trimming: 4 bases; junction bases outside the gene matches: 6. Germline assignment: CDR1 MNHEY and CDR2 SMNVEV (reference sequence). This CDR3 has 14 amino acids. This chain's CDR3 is CASKPGLEYNEQFF. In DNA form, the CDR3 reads TGTGCCAGCAAACCGGGACTAGAATACAATGAGCAGTTCTTC.

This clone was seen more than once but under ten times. The chain's CDR3 is CSVQASGELFF. The CDR3 DNA is TGCAGTGTTCAGGCCTCCGGGGAGCTGTTTTTT. V is TRBV20-1 and J is TRBJ2-2; D gene ambiguous. V was trimmed by 7 bases and J by 6 bases, leaving 9 bases between them. The CDR3 sequence is 11 residues long. Germline V gene sequence: CDR1 DFQATT, CDR2 SNEGSKA (reference sequence).

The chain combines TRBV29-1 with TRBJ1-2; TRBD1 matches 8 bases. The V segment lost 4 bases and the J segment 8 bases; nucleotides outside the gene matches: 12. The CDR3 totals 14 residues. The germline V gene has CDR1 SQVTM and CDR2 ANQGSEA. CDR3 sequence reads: CSVGGQGLMGGYTF. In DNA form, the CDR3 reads TGCAGCGTTGGAGGACAGGGATTGATGGGCGGCTACACCTTC.

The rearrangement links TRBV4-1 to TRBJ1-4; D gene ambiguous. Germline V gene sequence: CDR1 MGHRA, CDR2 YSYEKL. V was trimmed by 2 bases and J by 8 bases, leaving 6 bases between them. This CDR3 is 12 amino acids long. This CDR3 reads CASSQTGEKLFF. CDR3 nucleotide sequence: TGCGCCAGCAGCCAAACTGGGGAAAAACTGTTTTTT.

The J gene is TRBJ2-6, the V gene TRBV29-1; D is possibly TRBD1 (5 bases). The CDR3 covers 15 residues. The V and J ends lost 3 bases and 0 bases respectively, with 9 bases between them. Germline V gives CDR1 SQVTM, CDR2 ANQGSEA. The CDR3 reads CSVDLDSSGANVLTF. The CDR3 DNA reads TGCAGCGTTGACCTAGACAGCTCTGGGGCCAACGTCCTGACTTTC.

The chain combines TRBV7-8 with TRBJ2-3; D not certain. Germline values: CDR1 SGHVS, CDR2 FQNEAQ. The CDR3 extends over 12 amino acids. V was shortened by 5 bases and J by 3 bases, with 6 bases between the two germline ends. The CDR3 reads CASSPHTDTQYF. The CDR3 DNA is TGTGCCAGCAGCCCCCATACAGATACGCAGTATTTT.

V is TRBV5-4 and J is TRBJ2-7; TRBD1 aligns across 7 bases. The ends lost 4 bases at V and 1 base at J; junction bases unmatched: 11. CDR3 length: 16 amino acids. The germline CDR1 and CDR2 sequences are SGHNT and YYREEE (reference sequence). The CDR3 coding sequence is TGTGCCAGCAGCGGTCGGGTCCAGGGGGTTTCCTACGAGCAGTACTTC. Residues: CASSGRVQGVSYEQYF.